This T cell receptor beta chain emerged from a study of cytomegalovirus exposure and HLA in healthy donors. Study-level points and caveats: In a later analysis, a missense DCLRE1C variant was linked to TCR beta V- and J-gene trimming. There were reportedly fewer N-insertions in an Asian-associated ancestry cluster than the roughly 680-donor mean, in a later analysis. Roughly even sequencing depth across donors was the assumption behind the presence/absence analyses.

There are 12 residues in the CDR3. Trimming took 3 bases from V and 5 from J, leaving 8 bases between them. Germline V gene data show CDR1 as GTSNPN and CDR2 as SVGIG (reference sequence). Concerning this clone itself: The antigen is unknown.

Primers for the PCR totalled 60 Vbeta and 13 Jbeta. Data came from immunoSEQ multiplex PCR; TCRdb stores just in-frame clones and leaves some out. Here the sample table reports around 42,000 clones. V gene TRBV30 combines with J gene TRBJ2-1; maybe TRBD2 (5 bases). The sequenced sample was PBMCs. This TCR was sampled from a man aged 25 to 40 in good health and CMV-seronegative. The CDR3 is CAWSGGDNEQFF. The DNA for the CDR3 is TGTGCCTGGAGCGGAGGCGACAATGAGCAGTTCTTC. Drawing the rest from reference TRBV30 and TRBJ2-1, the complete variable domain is SQTIHQWPATLVQPVGSPLSLECTVEGTSNPNLYWYRQAAGRGLQLLFYSVGIGQISSEVPQNLSASRPQDRQFILSSKKLLLSDSGFYLCAWSGGDNEQFFGPGTRLTVL.